The 25 T cell receptor beta chains presented below share a single source sample, sequenced in a study of shared clonotypes between healthy human individuals. This table comes from immunoSEQ multiplex PCR, and its TCRdb copy is limited to in-frame clones, with some not included. This sample has 2,500,000 or so clones, with roughly nine tenths found just once. Sequencing was performed on naive CD4+ T cells sorted from blood. Indicated subset: CD45RA+ positively selected. These receptor sequences come from a man between 18 and 35 years old in good health.

This chain links TRBV7-8 with TRBJ2-7; D is uncertain. This CDR3 has 16 amino acids. Germline CDR1 SGHVS, CDR2 FQNEAQ. Trimming took off 1 base at V and 0 bases at J, with 13 bases between the two ends. CDR3 DNA sequence: TGTGCCAGCAGCTTAGGGAGCAGATTCAGCTCCTACGAGCAGTACTTC. It yields the protein CASSLGSRFSSYEQYF.

To note about this clone: The sample has other DNA sequences that encode this CDR3 too. V gene TRBV19 combines with J gene TRBJ1-3; D is uncertain. Germline CDR1 reads LNHDA; CDR2 reads SQIVND (reference sequence). V was cut by 10 bases and J by 0 bases, with 7 bases left in between. The CDR3 totals 12 residues. As DNA, the CDR3 is TGTGCCACCACGAGCTCTGGAAACACCATATATTTT. As protein: CATTSSGNTIYF.

Points on this clone: Other DNA sequences within the sample encode an identical CDR3. The chain recombines TRBV28 with TRBJ2-2, with 9 bases fitting TRBD1. The germline V gene encodes CDR1 MDHEN and CDR2 SYDVKM. CDR3 length: 16 residues. J lost 1 base, V lost 3 bases, and 3 bases had no gene match. The CDR3 sequence: CASSLGQGKNTGELFF. The CDR3 DNA reads as TGTGCCAGCAGTTTGGGACAGGGAAAGAACACCGGGGAGCTGTTTTTT.

The V call is TRBV5-1, the J call TRBJ1-6; D is perhaps TRBD1 (5 bases). The CDR3 sequence is 20 residues long. Germline V gene data show CDR1 as SGHRS and CDR2 as YFSETQ. Trimming removed 4 bases at V and 5 bases at J, with 28 bases between. CDR3 loop: CASSNNGRTTSFRDNSPLHF. The CDR3 DNA is TGCGCCAGCAGCAACAACGGAAGGACAACTAGCTTTAGGGATAATTCACCCCTCCACTTT.

The rearrangement joins TRBV19 to TRBJ2-7; 7 nucleotides agree with TRBD1. The CDR3 has 13 amino acids. V was pared by 4 bases and J by 3 bases, with 3 bases of the junction left unmatched. Germline-derived CDR1 and CDR2 are LNHDA and SQIVND (reference sequence). The CDR3 nucleotides read TGTGCCAGTAGTAGGGACAGATTCTACGAGCAGTACTTC. It specifies CASSRDRFYEQYF.

The CDR3 reads CASSLRTSGNTGELFF. The CDR3 nucleotides read TGTGCCAGCAGCTTACGGACTAGCGGGAACACCGGGGAGCTGTTTTTT. V gene TRBV7-8 combines with J gene TRBJ2-2, with 10 positions matching TRBD2. The V gene end was trimmed by 2 bases and the J gene end by 1 base; junction bases not matched to a gene: 1. Looked up from germline, CDR1 is SGHVS and CDR2 is FQNEAQ. The CDR3 consists of 16 residues. The full variable domain, completed using reference TRBV7-8 and TRBJ2-2, is GAGVSQSPRYKVAKRGQDVALRCDPISGHVSLFWYQQALGQGPEFLTYFQNEAQLDKSGLPSDRFFAERPEGSVSTLKIQRTQQEDSAVYLCASSLRTSGNTGELFFGEGSRLTVL.

The chain joins TRBV29-1 to TRBJ1-2; 8 bases fit TRBD1. Germline V CDR1 and CDR2: SQVTM, ANQGSEA. This CDR3 region has 11 residues. The V and J ends lost 7 bases and 4 bases, in that order; junction bases with no gene match: 2. CDR3 DNA: TGCAGCGCGGACAGGGTCTATGGCTACACCTTC. Translation: CSADRVYGYTF.

The chain uses TRBV5-1 and TRBJ2-5; D assignment may be TRBD1 or TRBD2 (5 bases each). Per germline, CDR1 SGHRS and CDR2 YFSETQ. V dropped 1 base and J dropped 4 bases, with 17 bases sitting between them. The CDR3 is made up of 16 amino acids. The CDR3 region has the DNA TGCGCCAGCAGCTTGAGCTCCGGGGCCCTGGGAGAGACCCAGTACTTC. Its translation: CASSLSSGALGETQYF.

The chain uses TRBV7-9 and TRBJ1-4; 7 bases match TRBD1. The CDR3 has 11 residues. Germline V gene lookup returns CDR1 SEHNR and CDR2 FQNEAQ (reference sequence). Losses at the gene ends were 5 bases for V and 10 bases for J; bases not matched to a gene: 1. The DNA for the CDR3 is TGTGCCAGCAGCAACAGGGGAAAACTGTTTTTT. Translating gives CASSNRGKLFF.

The chain carries TRBV6-6 and TRBJ2-1; D assignment may be TRBD1 or TRBD2 (5 bases each). The CDR3 consists of 15 residues. The ends were cut back, 7 bases at V and 0 bases at J, with 13 bases in the middle. Germline CDR1 MNHNY, CDR2 SVGAGI (reference sequence). CDR3 nucleotide sequence: TGTGCCAGCACCAGGGACGGAAGCTCCTACAATGAGCAGTTCTTC. Encoded protein: CASTRDGSSYNEQFF.

V gene TRBV6-1 combines with J gene TRBJ2-2; unclear D gene. Looked up from germline, CDR1 is MNHNS and CDR2 is SASEGT. The CDR3 consists of 13 residues. V was cut by 1 base and J by 5 bases, with 5 bases left in between. CDR3 DNA: TGTGCCAGCAGTGAAGTAGAGACCGGGGAGCTGTTTTTT. It specifies CASSEVETGELFF.

V is TRBV27 and J is TRBJ1-1, with D perhaps TRBD1 (5 bases). The CDR3 runs to 16 residues. Germline CDR1 reads MNHEY; CDR2 reads SMNVEV (reference sequence). The V gene lost 3 bases and the J gene lost 1 base, with 15 bases spanning the gap. This CDR3 is CASSLGPQEGNTEAFF. The CDR3 region has the DNA TGTGCCAGCAGTTTGGGACCCCAGGAGGGGAACACTGAAGCTTTCTTT.

This clone was seen only once. Other DNA sequences in this specimen translate into the identical CDR3. The genes are TRBV28 and TRBJ1-6; 7 bases line up with TRBD1. Trimming removed 2 bases from V and 6 bases from J; junction bases left unmatched: 1. CDR3 length equals 14 residues. Germline V gene data show CDR1 as MDHEN and CDR2 as SYDVKM. The CDR3 DNA follows: TGTGCCAGCAGTTTAAGACAGGGTAATTCACCCCTCCACTTT. Translation: CASSLRQGNSPLHF. Looking up the rest from reference TRBV28 and TRBJ1-6 gives the full variable domain: DVKVTQSSRYLVKRTGEKVFLECVQDMDHENMFWYRQDPGLGLRLIYFSYDVKMKEKGDIPEGYSVSREKKERFSLILESASTNQTSMYLCASSLRQGNSPLHFGNGTRLTVT.

This chain uses TRBV30 with TRBJ2-5, with D perhaps being TRBD1 or TRBD2 (5 bases each). Germline V CDR1 and CDR2: GTSNPN, SVGIG (reference sequence). Trimming took off 4 bases at V and 2 bases at J, with 8 bases between the two ends. This CDR3 contains 12 residues. CDR3 in DNA: TGTGCCTGGAAGGGGAGTCAAGAGACCCAGTACTTC. This sequence encodes CAWKGSQETQYF.

This chain uses TRBV7-2 with TRBJ2-7; D is ambiguous. The germline V gene encodes CDR1 SGHTA and CDR2 FQGNSA. The CDR3 is made up of 13 amino acids. The V end was cut by 6 bases, the J end by 2 bases, with 11 bases between. The CDR3 sequence: CASSPTVTYEQYF. Here the CDR3 DNA reads TGTGCCAGCAGTCCTACAGTGACCTACGAGCAGTACTTC.

The chain uses TRBV7-2 and TRBJ1-1; D unresolved. V shed 1 base and J shed 3 bases, with 3 bases lying between them. CDR3 length: 12 amino acids. The germline V gene has CDR1 SGHTA and CDR2 FQGNSA. The CDR3 loop is CASSLGYTEAFF. CDR3 DNA: TGTGCCAGCAGCTTAGGCTACACTGAAGCTTTCTTT. Based on the CDR3 plus reference TRBV7-2 and TRBJ1-1, the full variable domain is GAGVSQSPSNKVTEKGKDVELRCDPISGHTALYWYRQSLGQGLEFLIYFQGNSAPDKSGLPSDRFSAERTGGSVSTLTIQRTQQEDSAVYLCASSLGYTEAFFGQGTRLTVV.

Worth noting for this clone: At the DNA level, this CDR3 is encoded by other sequences in the same sample as well. The CDR3 reads CASSLTGAGNTIYF. CDR3 in DNA: TGTGCCAGCAGCTTAACAGGGGCTGGAAACACCATATATTTT. This rearrangement joins TRBV5-5 to TRBJ1-3, with 7 bases matching TRBD1. Germline lookup yields CDR1 SGHKS and CDR2 YYEKEE (reference sequence). The CDR3 runs 14 residues. V trimming: 2 bases; J trimming: 2 bases; junction bases outside the gene matches: 1.

This sequence joins TRBV28 and TRBJ1-2; D unresolved. Trimming left V 3 bases short and J 0 bases short, with 11 bases between. CDR1 and CDR2 from the germline V gene are MDHEN and SYDVKM. The CDR3 sequence is 15 residues long. This CDR3 is CASSFGRVANYGYTF. CDR3 nucleotides: TGTGCCAGCAGTTTTGGCCGGGTAGCTAACTATGGCTACACCTTC.

The chain carries TRBV6-1 and TRBJ2-4; D is unresolved. The CDR3 extends over 13 amino acids. Trimming pared 6 bases from V and 7 bases from J, leaving 13 bases between. The V gene's germline CDR1 is MNHNS and CDR2 SASEGT. The CDR3 nucleotides are TGTGCCAGCAGAGGCGTGGCGTTGAACATTCAGTACTTC. This codes for CASRGVALNIQYF.

V and J are TRBV10-2 and TRBJ2-5; D gene unclear. With the DNA end fitting TRBJ2-7 better, the J assignment may be wrong. The germline gives CDR1 WSHSY, CDR2 SAAADI. The CDR3 runs to 13 residues. CDR3 coding DNA: TGCGCCAGCAGTGAAAAGAGCTCCTACGAGCAGTACTTC. The encoded protein is CASSEKSSYEQYF.

In its sample, this clone was seen once. The CDR3 DNA sequence: TGTGCCAGCAGCGTTAGCGGGAGGGACGGCTACGAGCAGTACTTC. It specifies CASSVSGRDGYEQYF. This chain connects TRBV9 to TRBJ2-7, with 11 bases that match TRBD2. With 2 bases clipped from V and 3 bases from J, the junction kept 4 bases outside the gene matches. This CDR3 contains 15 residues. Germline V lookup: CDR1 SGDLS, CDR2 YYNGEE.

This sequence joins TRBV9 and TRBJ2-5, with 12 bases identical to TRBD2. Germline V gene lookup returns CDR1 SGDLS and CDR2 YYNGEE. After removal of 4 bases from V and 0 bases from J, the junction contained 4 bases not matched to a gene. This CDR3 is built from 16 residues. CDR3 coding DNA: TGTGCCAGCAGCCCTGGACTAGCGGGGCACCAAGAGACCCAGTACTTC. Translated: CASSPGLAGHQETQYF. The variable domain in full, with the rest retrieved from reference TRBV9 and TRBJ2-5, is DSGVTQTPKHLITATGQRVTLRCSPRSGDLSVYWYQQSLDQGLQFLIQYYNGEERAKGNILERFSAQQFPDLHSELNLSSLELGDSALYFCASSPGLAGHQETQYFGPGTRLLVL.

This chain uses TRBV30 with TRBJ2-2; D is possibly TRBD1 (5 bases). The V gene lost 2 bases and the J gene lost 5 bases, with 9 bases spanning the gap. Per germline, CDR1 GTSNPN and CDR2 SVGIG (reference sequence). This CDR3 is built from 13 residues. The CDR3 DNA is TGTGCCTGGAGTTCGACAGTAACCGGGGAGCTGTTTTTT. This translates into CAWSSTVTGELFF.

Note on this clone: At the DNA level, this CDR3 is encoded by other sequences in the same sample as well. The CDR3 loop is CASSLGQGLNQPQHF. CDR3 bases: TGTGCCAGCAGTTTGGGACAGGGTTTGAATCAGCCCCAGCATTTT. This chain joins TRBV27 and TRBJ1-5, with 9 bases lining up with TRBD1. The V and J ends lost 3 bases and 4 bases, in that order; junction bases with no gene match: 4. The CDR3 loop spans 15 amino acids. CDR1 MNHEY and CDR2 SMNVEV come from the germline V gene (reference sequence).

The chain has TRBV18 and TRBJ1-4; 7 bases are a match to TRBD1. The CDR3 has 16 residues. V lost 4 bases, J lost 0 bases, and 5 bases stayed unmatched. Germline-derived CDR1 and CDR2 are KGHSH and LQKENI. Here the CDR3 reads CASSQGATTTNEKLFF. The CDR3 nucleotides are TGTGCCAGCTCACAGGGGGCCACCACAACTAATGAAAAACTGTTTTTT.